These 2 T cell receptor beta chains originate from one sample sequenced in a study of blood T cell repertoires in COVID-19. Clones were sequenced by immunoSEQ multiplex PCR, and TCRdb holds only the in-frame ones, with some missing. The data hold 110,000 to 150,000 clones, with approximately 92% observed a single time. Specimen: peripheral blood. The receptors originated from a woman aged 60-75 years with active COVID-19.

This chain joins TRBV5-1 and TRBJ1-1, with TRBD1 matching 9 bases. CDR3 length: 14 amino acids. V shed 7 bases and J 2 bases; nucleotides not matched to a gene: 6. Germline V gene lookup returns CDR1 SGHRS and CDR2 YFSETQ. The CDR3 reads CASGDTGGNTEAFF. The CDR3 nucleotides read TGCGCCAGCGGGGATACAGGGGGCAACACTGAAGCTTTCTTT.

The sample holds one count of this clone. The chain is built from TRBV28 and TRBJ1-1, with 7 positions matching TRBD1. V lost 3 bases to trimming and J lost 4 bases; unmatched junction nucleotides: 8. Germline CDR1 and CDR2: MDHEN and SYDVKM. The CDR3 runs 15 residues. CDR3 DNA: TGTGCCAGCAGTTTCCGACCGACAGGGCTCACTGAAGCTTTCTTT. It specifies CASSFRPTGLTEAFF.